Presented here are 27 T cell receptor beta chains from one specimen sequenced in a study of neurological immune-mediated disorders. One entry per CDR3 protein, called by TCRdb with MiXCR from the 5' RACE reads. The table has 55,000 to 70,000 distinct CDR3 sequences, 3.2% seen once. The source material was PBMCs. All receptors come from a woman between 50 and 59 years old with multiple sclerosis.

In its sample, this clonotype was seen a few times. A much larger clone lies a single base off, so this may be a read error. The genes are TRBV28 and TRBJ2-5; D is unresolved. The CDR3 spans 14 residues. Germline V CDR1 and CDR2: MDHEN, SYDVKM. As DNA, the CDR3 is TGTGCCAGCAGTTTACCCCGGAGAGAAGAGAACCAGTACTTC. Protein sequence: CASSLPRREENQYF.

Many counts were recorded for this clonotype. The chain is built from TRBV20-1 and TRBJ1-5; the D is unclear. V shed 0 bases and J shed 5 bases, with 20 bases lying between them. CDR3 length: 17 amino acids. The germline CDR1 and CDR2 sequences are DFQATT and SNEGSKA (reference sequence). CDR3 in amino acids: CSARDAPGPMSYQPQHF. The DNA for the CDR3 is TGCAGTGCTAGAGATGCTCCTGGACCCATGTCTTATCAGCCCCAGCATTTT.

J is TRBJ2-1 and V is TRBV20-1; TRBD1 might be the D (5 bases). V lost 6 bases, J lost 6 bases, and 12 bases lay in between. There are 12 residues in the CDR3. CDR1 and CDR2 (germline): DFQATT, SNEGSKA (reference sequence). The CDR3 protein is CSALDTFNEQFF. CDR3 nucleotide sequence: TGCAGTGCGCTGGACACGTTCAATGAGCAGTTCTTC.

This clonotype was seen at least ten times. This sequence joins TRBV20-1 and TRBJ2-1, with D perhaps matching TRBD2 (6 bases). With 6 bases removed from V and 6 bases from J, the gap between germline ends came to 21 bases. This CDR3 region has 15 residues. Germline CDR1 is DFQATT and CDR2 is SNEGSKA (reference sequence). CDR3 coding DNA: TGCAGTGCCCATTCGGGGCGGGGTGATTCCAATGAGCAGTTCTTC. It encodes CSAHSGRGDSNEQFF.

This clonotype was observed many times. The genes are TRBV6-1 and TRBJ2-7; D is undetermined. Germline V CDR1 and CDR2: MNHNS, SASEGT. The germline V and J ends were trimmed by 4 bases and 3 bases, with 13 bases remaining between them. This CDR3 contains 14 residues. The CDR3 here is CASSVKGPNYEQYF. The CDR3 DNA follows: TGTGCCAGCAGTGTAAAAGGTCCCAACTACGAGCAGTACTTC.

Many counts were recorded for this clonotype. This chain links TRBV20-1 with TRBJ2-1; the match to TRBD2 covers 12 bases. CDR1 DFQATT and CDR2 SNEGSKA come from the germline V gene (reference sequence). The CDR3 loop spans 17 amino acids. The V and J ends lost 0 bases and 0 bases, in that order; junction bases with no gene match: 3. The CDR3: CSARDMTSGSSYNEQFF. The DNA of the CDR3 is TGCAGTGCTAGAGATATGACTAGCGGGAGCTCCTACAATGAGCAGTTCTTC.

This clonotype was detected many times. The chain is built from TRBV20-1 and TRBJ2-1; 9 bases are a match to TRBD2. The J segment lost 3 bases and the V segment lost 3 bases, leaving 9 bases of the junction unmatched. From germline, CDR1 is DFQATT and CDR2 SNEGSKA (reference sequence). This CDR3 is 16 amino acids long. This chain's CDR3 is CSASLSGTSLYNEQFF. CDR3 bases: TGCAGTGCTAGCCTATCCGGGACTAGCCTCTACAATGAGCAGTTCTTC.

This clonotype occurred many times. The chain joins TRBV20-1 to TRBJ1-2; D might be TRBD1 (6 bases). Trimming cost V 3 bases and J 4 bases, with 15 bases left between them. CDR1 and CDR2 from the germline V gene are DFQATT and SNEGSKA (reference sequence). CDR3 size: 14 residues. The CDR3 loop reads CSASGRDNIYGYTF. As DNA, the CDR3 is TGCAGTGCTAGTGGTCGGGACAACATCTATGGCTACACCTTC.

This clonotype was seen at least ten times. The rearrangement links TRBV21-1 to TRBJ2-7; the table's D call TRBD2 went unverified against the DNA. TRBV21-1 constitutes a pseudogene. This CDR3 comprises 19 residues. CDR3 protein: CASSISGTSGPGRSYEQYF. The CDR3 DNA follows: TGTGCCAGCAGCATTTCCGGGACTAGCGGGCCGGGACGCTCCTACGAGCAGTACTTC.

This clonotype was detected ten times or more. This chain uses TRBV20-1 with TRBJ2-1; D call uncertain. From germline, CDR1 is DFQATT and CDR2 SNEGSKA (reference sequence). Trimming removed 3 bases from V and 0 bases from J, with 9 bases in between. This CDR3 region has 14 residues. CDR3: CSASSASSYNEQFF. The CDR3 DNA follows: TGCAGTGCTAGTTCAGCGAGCTCCTACAATGAGCAGTTCTTC.

This clonotype was picked up many times. The chain employs TRBV29-1 and TRBJ1-1; D remains unclear. Trimming pared 5 bases from V and 7 bases from J, leaving 8 bases between. The CDR3 has 10 residues. Germline V lookup: CDR1 SQVTM, CDR2 ANQGSEA. CDR3 DNA: TGCAGCGTTCGGAGTGGTGAAGCTTTCTTT. This sequence encodes CSVRSGEAFF.

This clonotype was found many times. V gene TRBV20-1 combines with J gene TRBJ1-2; no definite D call. Germline V lookup: CDR1 DFQATT, CDR2 SNEGSKA (reference sequence). This CDR3 spans 13 amino acids. The ends were cut back, 5 bases at V and 0 bases at J, with 10 bases in the middle. The CDR3 region has the DNA TGCAGTGCTTCGAGCCCCTCTAACTATGGCTACACCTTC. This gives the protein CSASSPSNYGYTF.

Ten or more counts support this clonotype. V is TRBV5-4 and J is TRBJ1-2; 8 positions agree with TRBD1. The CDR3 sequence is 15 residues long. In germline, CDR1 is SGHNT, CDR2 YYREEE (reference sequence). The V gene end was trimmed by 4 bases and the J gene end by 2 bases; junction bases not matched to a gene: 7. CDR3 sequence: CASSQGTGPNYGYTF. CDR3 in DNA: TGTGCCAGCAGCCAAGGGACAGGACCAAACTATGGCTACACCTTC.

This clonotype occurred many times. V is TRBV4-3 and J is TRBJ2-1, with D tentatively TRBD1 (6 bases). The germline CDR1 and CDR2 sequences are LGHNA and YSLEER. Trimming took 1 base from V and 0 from J, leaving 13 bases between them. The CDR3 totals 17 residues. The CDR3 loop reads CASSQGGRQYSYNEQFF. The CDR3 bases are TGCGCCAGCAGCCAAGGGGGGCGGCAATACTCCTACAATGAGCAGTTCTTC.

This clonotype was observed many times. This sequence joins TRBV18 and TRBJ2-7; 7 bases line up with TRBD1. The trim removed 3 bases at V and 7 bases at J, leaving 3 bases unmatched. The CDR3 contains 12 residues. CDR1 and CDR2 from the germline V gene are KGHSH and LQKENI. The CDR3 loop reads CASSPDRVEQYF. The DNA of the CDR3 is TGTGCCAGCTCACCCGACAGGGTTGAGCAGTACTTC.

This clonotype was seen ten or more times. The genes are TRBV20-1 and TRBJ1-4; 9 positions agree with TRBD1. Germline V gene sequence: CDR1 DFQATT, CDR2 SNEGSKA (reference sequence). The CDR3 has 12 amino acids. V was clipped by 5 bases and J by 8 bases; unmatched bases: 3. In DNA form, the CDR3 reads TGCAGTGCTGGGGACAGGGACGAAAAACTGTTTTTT. This codes for CSAGDRDEKLFF.

This clonotype was detected ten times or more. This chain connects TRBV4-3 to TRBJ1-6; weak D call: TRBD1 (5 bases). Germline V CDR1 and CDR2: LGHNA, YSLEER. The CDR3 totals 14 residues. The germline V and J ends were trimmed by 2 bases and 10 bases, with 12 bases remaining between them. DNA of the CDR3: TGCGCCAGCAGCCAATCAAATGGGGGATCACCCCTCCACTTT. Amino acid sequence: CASSQSNGGSPLHF.

This clonotype was seen at least ten times. V gene TRBV10-2 combines with J gene TRBJ2-5; TRBD2 agrees at 10 bases. The V gene end was trimmed by 2 bases and the J gene end by 3 bases; junction bases not matched to a gene: 6. The V gene's germline CDR1 is WSHSY and CDR2 SAAADI. This CDR3 is 16 amino acids long. CDR3 residues: CASSETLAGAEETQYF. The CDR3 region has the DNA TGCGCCAGCAGTGAGACTCTAGCGGGAGCTGAAGAGACCCAGTACTTC.

This clonotype was counted at least ten times. The rearrangement joins TRBV9 to TRBJ2-3, with 8 bases aligning to TRBD2. The CDR3 totals 16 residues. Germline-derived CDR1 and CDR2 are SGDLS and YYNGEE. V was clipped by 3 bases and J by 0 bases; unmatched bases: 6. The CDR3: CASSATGTSSTDTQYF. DNA for the CDR3: TGTGCCAGCAGCGCTACCGGGACTAGTAGCACAGATACGCAGTATTTT.

This clonotype was recorded at least ten times. The chain links TRBV6-1 to TRBJ2-1; D might be TRBD1 (6 bases). Germline V CDR1 and CDR2: MNHNS, SASEGT. V lost 4 bases and J lost 0, with 7 bases in between. This CDR3 has 14 amino acids. The CDR3: CASSARGSYNEQFF. The CDR3 DNA follows: TGTGCCAGCAGTGCCAGGGGCTCCTACAATGAGCAGTTCTTC.

At least ten counts were recorded for this clonotype. The chain carries TRBV5-1 and TRBJ2-5, with TRBD2 matching 10 bases. The germline V gene encodes CDR1 SGHRS and CDR2 YFSETQ. This CDR3 comprises 16 residues. The V and J ends lost 2 bases and 1 base, in that order; junction bases with no gene match: 5. The CDR3 DNA reads as TGCGCCAGCAGCTTTACACTAGCGGGGCTCCAAGAGACCCAGTACTTC. As protein: CASSFTLAGLQETQYF.

This clonotype has at least ten counts. V is TRBV28 and J is TRBJ2-1; possibly TRBD1 for D (5 bases). This CDR3 spans 15 amino acids. V was trimmed by 6 bases and J by 8 bases, leaving 20 bases between them. The germline gives CDR1 MDHEN, CDR2 SYDVKM. CDR3 residues: CASSPTTGLNDEQFF. DNA of the CDR3: TGTGCCAGCAGCCCGACCACAGGTTTGAACGATGAGCAGTTCTTC. Based on the CDR3 plus reference TRBV28 and TRBJ2-1, the full variable domain is DVKVTQSSRYLVKRTGEKVFLECVQDMDHENMFWYRQDPGLGLRLIYFSYDVKMKEKGDIPEGYSVSREKKERFSLILESASTNQTSMYLCASSPTTGLNDEQFFGPGTRLTVL.

This clonotype was seen at least ten times. The chain links TRBV7-2 to TRBJ2-3; D ambiguous. This CDR3 has 16 amino acids. Trimming cost V 1 base and J 0 bases, with 11 bases left between them. Germline CDR1 reads SGHTA; CDR2 reads FQGNSA. In DNA form, the CDR3 reads TGTGCCAGCAGCTTAGGGATTGCGAGGAGCACAGATACGCAGTATTTT. Translated: CASSLGIARSTDTQYF.

Ten or more counts support this clonotype. The V call is TRBV20-1, the J call TRBJ2-1; weak D call: TRBD2 (6 bases). The V end lost 3 bases, the J end lost 7 bases, and 19 bases lay between the germline ends. Germline-derived CDR1 and CDR2 are DFQATT and SNEGSKA (reference sequence). The CDR3 covers 15 residues. CDR3 sequence: CSARISRGRGNEQFF. The CDR3 coding sequence is TGCAGTGCTAGGATTTCTCGAGGTCGGGGGAATGAGCAGTTCTTC.

This clonotype has ten or more counts. This chain joins TRBV5-1 and TRBJ2-1; D is unresolved. Trimming left V 0 bases short and J 5 bases short, with 6 bases between. Germline CDR1 and CDR2: SGHRS and YFSETQ. The CDR3 spans 13 residues. CDR3 loop: CASSLGTDNEQFF. The CDR3 coding sequence is TGCGCCAGCAGCTTGGGGACCGACAATGAGCAGTTCTTC.

V is TRBV5-1 and J is TRBJ1-4, with TRBD1 as a possible D gene (6 bases). Trimming removed 4 bases at V and 5 bases at J, with 21 bases between. The CDR3 totals 17 residues. Germline V CDR1 and CDR2: SGHRS, YFSETQ. In nucleotides, the CDR3 is TGCGCCAGCAGCGGACTACCTCGGGGCAGGGGAAATGAAAAACTGTTTTTT. It codes for CASSGLPRGRGNEKLFF.

This clonotype is termed medium-sized (0.01 to 0.1%). J is TRBJ2-7 and V is TRBV11-2, with 9 bases matching TRBD1. The CDR3 extends over 15 amino acids. CDR1 and CDR2 (germline): SGHAT, FQNNGV. J gave up 2 bases and V 5 bases, and 7 bases lay outside the gene matches. The CDR3 coding sequence is TGTGCCAGCAGCCACTGGACAGGGGAAACCTACGAGCAGTACTTC. Amino acid sequence: CASSHWTGETYEQYF.